This is a list of T cell receptor beta chains from one sample in a study of blood T cell repertoires in COVID-19. Clones were read by immunoSEQ multiplex PCR, and TCRdb kept only the in-frame ones, dropping some. This table has nearly 300,000 clones, about 91% appearing once. The sequencing sample was made of peripheral blood. Receptors originate from a woman aged 25 to 39 who had recovered from COVID-19. Each CDR3 is given with its conserved first and last residue. The D gene is left open where the match is weak.

TRBD1	TRBJ1-3	TRBV5-4	CASSDTGQASGNTIYF
-	TRBJ2-1	TRBV2	CASSRTASSYNEQFF
TRBD1	TRBJ2-2	TRBV29-1	CSVGTGWDTGELFF
-	TRBJ1-3	TRBV28	CASSPGGDSSGNTIYF
-	TRBJ1-5	TRBV4-3	CASSQFRQCSNQPQHF
TRBD1	TRBJ1-1	TRBV5-4	CASSLGQGANTEAFF
-	TRBJ1-3	TRBV9	CASTSTPSSGNTIYF
-	TRBJ1-2	TRBV4-1	CASSQDLSYGYTF
-	TRBJ1-2	TRBV7-2	CASSPNSPSYGYTF
TRBD1	TRBJ2-7	TRBV5-4	CASSVQGINEQYF
TRBD1	TRBJ1-5	TRBV19	CASSIVGRGRGNQPQHF
TRBD1	TRBJ2-7	TRBV27	CASSLSRDSFSYEQYF
TRBD1	TRBJ2-3	TRBV24-1	CATSDMTGDDTDTQYF
-	TRBJ1-1	TRBV28	CASSPPPGSDTEAFF
-	TRBJ2-3	TRBV6-1	CASSDGAFTDTQYF
-	TRBJ2-1	TRBV6-4	CASSEDSSYNEQFF
TRBD1	TRBJ1-6	TRBV29-1	CSVRRTGRNSPLHF
-	TRBJ2-5	TRBV29-1	CSVGGETQYF
-	TRBJ1-1	TRBV7-8	CASSRRQNTEAFF
TRBD2	TRBJ2-2	TRBV28	CASSLWSLAGDTGELFF
TRBD2	TRBJ2-5	TRBV27	CASSLGTSSRETQYF
TRBD1	TRBJ1-1	TRBV5-5	CASSPWDREDTEAFF
TRBD2	TRBJ2-1	TRBV7-2	CASSSQRGAMNEQFF
TRBD2	TRBJ2-1	TRBV11-2	CASSLLPGLAGRNEQFF
-	TRBJ2-3	TRBV6-2/TRBV6-3	CASSYPPGDTQYF
TRBD1	TRBJ1-2	TRBV6-5	CASRNSHRGIGGYTF
TRBD1	TRBJ1-1	TRBV6-5	CASSQGAITEAFF
TRBD2	TRBJ2-2	TRBV29-1	CSVRQRGGYGDTGELFF
-	TRBJ1-6	TRBV7-9	CASSPDNSPLHF
TRBD1	TRBJ2-7	TRBV30	CAWSVSPGQGYEQYF
-	TRBJ1-2	TRBV7-2	CASSPSVGSPNYGYTF
-	TRBJ2-5	TRBV18	CASSPEISVQETQYF
-	TRBJ1-1	TRBV7-2	CASSLSAANTEAFF
-	TRBJ1-1	TRBV10-3	CAIRPDSMNTEAFF
TRBD1	TRBJ1-5	TRBV28	CASSLLRDRGNQPQHF
-	TRBJ2-1	TRBV5-1	CASSPGAWDYNEQFF
-	TRBJ2-7	TRBV12-3/TRBV12-4	CASSLTYEQYF
-	TRBJ2-7	TRBV11-1	CASSFPRVNEQYF